The clone carrying this TCR beta chain turned up a few times. Being one base from a much bigger clone, this may be a read error. A modified ARM-PCR protocol with three rounds of nested PCR amplified TCRbeta. Using its own MiXCR run on the multiplex PCR reads, TCRdb lists one record per CDR3 protein. The sample includes fewer than 85,000 distinct CDR3 sequences, roughly 76% of them seen just once. This sample stems from a study of tumor and adjacent non-tumor tissue in lung cancer. As for the study in general: On average, productive TCRbeta reads reached a few million per sample.

No cell sorting was done before RNA was extracted from the tissue. The sequenced sample consisted of lung tumor tissue. The receptor was isolated from a woman between 45 and 60 years old with non-small cell lung cancer.

DNA for the CDR3: TGTGCCATCAGTGATTTAGTTCCGGGGGACAATGAGCAGTTCTTC. Encoded protein: CAISDLVPGDNEQFF. V usage is TRBV10-3 and J usage is TRBJ2-1, with TRBD2 as a possible D gene (6 bases). This CDR3 region has 15 residues. V was clipped by 3 bases and J by 5 bases, with 14 bases between them. Germline CDR1 ENHRY, CDR2 SYGVKD.